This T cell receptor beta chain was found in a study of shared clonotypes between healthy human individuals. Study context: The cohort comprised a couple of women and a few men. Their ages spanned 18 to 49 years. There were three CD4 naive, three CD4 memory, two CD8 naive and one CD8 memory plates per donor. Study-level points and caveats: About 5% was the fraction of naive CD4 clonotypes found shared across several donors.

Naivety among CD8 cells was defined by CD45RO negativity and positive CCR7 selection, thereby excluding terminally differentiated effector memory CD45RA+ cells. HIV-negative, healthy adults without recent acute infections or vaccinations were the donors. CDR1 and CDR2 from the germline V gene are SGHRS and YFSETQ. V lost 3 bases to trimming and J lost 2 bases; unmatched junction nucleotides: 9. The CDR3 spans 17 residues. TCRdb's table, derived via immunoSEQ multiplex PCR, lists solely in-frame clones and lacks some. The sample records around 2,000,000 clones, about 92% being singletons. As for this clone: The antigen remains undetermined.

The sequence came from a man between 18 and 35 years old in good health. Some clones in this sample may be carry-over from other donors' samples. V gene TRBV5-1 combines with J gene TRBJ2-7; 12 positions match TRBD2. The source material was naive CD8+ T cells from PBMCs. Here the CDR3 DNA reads TGCGCCAGCAGCTGGGCCGGACTAGCGGGAAACACCTACGAGCAGTACTTC. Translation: CASSWAGLAGNTYEQYF. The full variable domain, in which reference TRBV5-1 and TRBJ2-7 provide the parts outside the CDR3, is KAGVTQTPRYLIKTRGQQVTLSCSPISGHRSVSWYQQTPGQGLQFLFEYFSETQRNKGNFPGRFSGRQFSNSRSEMNVSTLELGDSALYLCASSWAGLAGNTYEQYFGPGTRLTVT.